These T cell receptor beta chains were read from a single sample in a study of blood T cells in healthy people across ages. TCRdb fed the 5' RACE reads into MiXCR, producing one record per CDR3 protein. The table has some 1.7 million distinct CDR3 sequences, roughly 28% seen once; the top ten hold over 7%. Specimen: blood. These receptors came from a woman aged 25 to 45 in good health. Both conserved end residues are part of each CDR3. Fields, in order: clone size, V gene, J gene, CDR3 protein. Size is omitted from some rows. Given values are once, few, many or a class for expanded clones.

clone size: .
V gene: TRBV4-2
J gene: TRBJ2-1
CDR3 protein: CTSSPRGTGRNEQFF

clone size: many
V gene: TRBV20-1
J gene: TRBJ1-2
CDR3 protein: CSALDNAGYGYTF

clone size: .
V gene: TRBV12-3/TRBV12-4
J gene: TRBJ1-5
CDR3 protein: CVSSERGLSNQPQHF

clone size: .
V gene: TRBV4-3
J gene: TRBJ2-2
CDR3 protein: CASSHFAEGLFAGELFF

clone size: few
V gene: TRBV4-2
J gene: TRBJ2-1
CDR3 protein: CASSLETGSDEQFF

clone size: .
V gene: TRBV2
J gene: TRBJ2-1
CDR3 protein: CAGSSGSSYNEQFF

clone size: .
V gene: TRBV30
J gene: TRBJ2-3
CDR3 protein: CAWIKGTDTQYF

clone size: .
V gene: TRBV24-1
J gene: TRBJ2-1
CDR3 protein: CATSDGTSGSIHNEQFF

clone size: few
V gene: TRBV28
J gene: TRBJ2-1
CDR3 protein: CASSAAGLAALNEQFF

clone size: .
V gene: TRBV28
J gene: TRBJ2-7
CDR3 protein: CASSPGGTVSYEQYF

clone size: few
V gene: TRBV28
J gene: TRBJ1-2
CDR3 protein: CASGPFGTIGYTF

clone size: many
V gene: TRBV4-1
J gene: TRBJ2-7
CDR3 protein: CASSQESTSYEQYF

clone size: few
V gene: TRBV6-5
J gene: TRBJ1-6
CDR3 protein: CASYPDRTGPLHF

clone size: few
V gene: TRBV29-1
J gene: TRBJ1-1
CDR3 protein: CSVSGGYTEAFF

clone size: .
V gene: TRBV7-9
J gene: TRBJ2-1
CDR3 protein: CASASGMNEQFF

clone size: .
V gene: TRBV6-1
J gene: TRBJ2-1
CDR3 protein: CASSDRASLNYNEQFF

clone size: few
V gene: TRBV21-1
J gene: TRBJ2-4
CDR3 protein: CASSIRGRLCKNIQYF

clone size: few
V gene: TRBV5-1
J gene: TRBJ2-3
CDR3 protein: CASSKTSGAGDTQYF

clone size: .
V gene: TRBV29-1
J gene: TRBJ1-2
CDR3 protein: CSVTGGYDYTF

clone size: .
V gene: TRBV2
J gene: TRBJ1-2
CDR3 protein: CASGQVANYGYTF

clone size: .
V gene: TRBV6-1
J gene: TRBJ2-7
CDR3 protein: CAALDRSYEQYF

clone size: many
V gene: TRBV6-5
J gene: TRBJ2-7
CDR3 protein: CASSYWTSSGLVYEQYF

clone size: many
V gene: TRBV4-1
J gene: TRBJ2-7
CDR3 protein: CASSHGPGQGKGNEQYF

clone size: .
V gene: TRBV6-2/TRBV6-3
J gene: TRBJ1-5
CDR3 protein: CASSRGGLNQPQHF

clone size: .
V gene: TRBV19
J gene: TRBJ2-5
CDR3 protein: CASSPDLTGGQETQYF

clone size: many
V gene: TRBV6-6
J gene: TRBJ1-1
CDR3 protein: CASSYSGQGATEAFF

clone size: .
V gene: TRBV6-6
J gene: TRBJ1-5
CDR3 protein: CASSDQSYSNQPQHF

clone size: .
V gene: TRBV10-3
J gene: TRBJ2-7
CDR3 protein: CAISESGGGNEQYF

clone size: .
V gene: TRBV20-1
J gene: TRBJ1-6
CDR3 protein: CSASGSRGSPLHF

clone size: many
V gene: TRBV7-2
J gene: TRBJ2-3
CDR3 protein: CASSSRLAADTQYF

clone size: many
V gene: TRBV7-6
J gene: TRBJ2-7
CDR3 protein: CASSLGGSSGEQYF

clone size: few
V gene: TRBV6-2/TRBV6-3
J gene: TRBJ1-1
CDR3 protein: CASSSAGRNTEAFF

clone size: few
V gene: TRBV12-3/TRBV12-4
J gene: TRBJ2-2
CDR3 protein: CASSFLRGVSGELFF

clone size: .
V gene: TRBV7-8
J gene: TRBJ2-5
CDR3 protein: CASSLSGGRREETQYF

clone size: .
V gene: TRBV7-9
J gene: TRBJ2-5
CDR3 protein: CASSLPARETQYF

clone size: few
V gene: TRBV5-7
J gene: TRBJ1-2
CDR3 protein: CASSSAGTGRYYGYTF

clone size: few
V gene: TRBV5-1
J gene: TRBJ2-5
CDR3 protein: CASSPGDADRETQYF

clone size: .
V gene: TRBV20-1
J gene: TRBJ2-7
CDR3 protein: CSARTGATSYEQYF

clone size: few
V gene: TRBV5-1
J gene: .
CDR3 protein: CASSSLPGQGNEQYF

clone size: many
V gene: TRBV20-1
J gene: TRBJ1-5
CDR3 protein: CSAWDSNQPQHF

clone size: .
V gene: TRBV29-1
J gene: TRBJ2-5
CDR3 protein: CSVALEGRETQYF

clone size: few
V gene: TRBV7-9
J gene: TRBJ1-5
CDR3 protein: CASSEGGLQQPQHF

clone size: many
V gene: TRBV12-3/TRBV12-4
J gene: TRBJ2-1
CDR3 protein: CASSFGLNEQFF

clone size: .
V gene: TRBV7-2
J gene: TRBJ2-3
CDR3 protein: CASSLRGQAETDTQYF

clone size: few
V gene: TRBV7-2
J gene: TRBJ2-5
CDR3 protein: CASSPRDYLGTQYF

clone size: .
V gene: TRBV3-1
J gene: TRBJ1-6
CDR3 protein: CASSQVKQGLSPLHF

clone size: many
V gene: TRBV25-1
J gene: TRBJ1-1
CDR3 protein: CASSEGRSGRSEAFF

clone size: .
V gene: TRBV11-2
J gene: TRBJ2-7
CDR3 protein: CASRLGTKGTYEQYF

clone size: few
V gene: TRBV7-9
J gene: TRBJ2-1
CDR3 protein: CASSLLGTSGGSNNEQFF

clone size: many
V gene: TRBV12-3/TRBV12-4
J gene: TRBJ2-3
CDR3 protein: CASSLMLLAGDTQYF

clone size: few
V gene: TRBV5-1
J gene: TRBJ2-7
CDR3 protein: CASSFLTGQSYEQYF

clone size: .
V gene: TRBV20-1
J gene: TRBJ2-1
CDR3 protein: CSARAVAGGKDEQFF